This TCR beta chain was captured by sequencing in a study of blood T cell repertoires in COVID-19. Across the whole study: The United States, Italy and Spain supplied acute and convalescent COVID-19 samples.

Trimming stripped 0 bases from V and 2 bases from J, with 12 bases between. The CDR3 length is 16 residues. CDR1 is SGDLS, CDR2 YYNGEE, per germline. As handled by the study authors: Amplification from reference gene primers served as the basis for estimated nucleated cell counts. Repertoires were generated with immunoSEQ multiplex PCR, while TCRdb's copy carries only in-frame clones and drops some. The V and J calls and clone size are taken from that table; D and trimming were inferred from the DNA. The table shows 250,000 to 300,000 clones, with around 90% occurring only once. Recruited during active infection, patients (from Seattle) were subsequently followed longitudinally.

The receptor was isolated from a woman in her seventies with COVID-19, enrolled during active disease. Sequences were obtained from peripheral blood. V is TRBV9 and J is TRBJ2-1; TRBD1 might be the D (5 bases). The CDR3 bases are TGTGCCAGCAGCGTAGAGATAGGGGAACCCTACAATGAGCAGTTCTTC. Its translation: CASSVEIGEPYNEQFF.